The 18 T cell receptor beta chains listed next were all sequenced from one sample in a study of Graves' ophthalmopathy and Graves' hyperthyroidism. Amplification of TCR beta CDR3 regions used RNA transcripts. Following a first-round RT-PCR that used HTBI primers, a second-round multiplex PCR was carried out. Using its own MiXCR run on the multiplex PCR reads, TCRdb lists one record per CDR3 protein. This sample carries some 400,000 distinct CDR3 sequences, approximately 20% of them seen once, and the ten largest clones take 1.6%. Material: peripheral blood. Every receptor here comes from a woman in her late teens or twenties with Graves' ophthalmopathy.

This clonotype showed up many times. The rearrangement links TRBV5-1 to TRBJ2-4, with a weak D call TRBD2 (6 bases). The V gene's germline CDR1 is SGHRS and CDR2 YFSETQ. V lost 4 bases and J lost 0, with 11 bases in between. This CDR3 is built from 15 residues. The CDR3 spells CASSGGSLAKNIQYF. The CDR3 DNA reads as TGCGCCAGCAGCGGGGGGAGTCTAGCCAAAAACATTCAGTACTTC.

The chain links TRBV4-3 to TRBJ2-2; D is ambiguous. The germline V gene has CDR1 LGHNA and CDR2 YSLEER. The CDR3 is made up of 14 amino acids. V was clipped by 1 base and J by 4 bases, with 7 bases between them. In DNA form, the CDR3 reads TGCGCCAGCAGCCAAGTCCTTACCACCGGGGAGCTGTTTTTT. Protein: CASSQVLTTGELFF.

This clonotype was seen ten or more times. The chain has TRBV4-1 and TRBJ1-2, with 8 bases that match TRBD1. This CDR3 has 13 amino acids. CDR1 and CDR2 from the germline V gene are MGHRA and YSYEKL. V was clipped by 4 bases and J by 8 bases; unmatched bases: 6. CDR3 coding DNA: TGCGCCAGCAGCCTAGCCGGGACAGGCGGCTACACCTTC. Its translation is CASSLAGTGGYTF.

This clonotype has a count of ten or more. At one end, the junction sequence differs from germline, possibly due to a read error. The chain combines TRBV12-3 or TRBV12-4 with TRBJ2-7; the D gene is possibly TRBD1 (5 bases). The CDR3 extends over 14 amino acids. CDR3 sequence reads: CASRLGAPPNEQYF. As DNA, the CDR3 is TGTGCCAGCAGATTAGGGGCCCCCCCCAACGAGCAGTACTTC.

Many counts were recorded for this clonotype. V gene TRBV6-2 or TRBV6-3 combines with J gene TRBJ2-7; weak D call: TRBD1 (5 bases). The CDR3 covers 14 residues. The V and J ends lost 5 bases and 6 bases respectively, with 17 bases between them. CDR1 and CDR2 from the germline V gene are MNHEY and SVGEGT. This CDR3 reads CASSPPDNPGEQYF. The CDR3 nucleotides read TGTGCCAGCAGTCCCCCGGACAATCCAGGCGAGCAGTACTTC.

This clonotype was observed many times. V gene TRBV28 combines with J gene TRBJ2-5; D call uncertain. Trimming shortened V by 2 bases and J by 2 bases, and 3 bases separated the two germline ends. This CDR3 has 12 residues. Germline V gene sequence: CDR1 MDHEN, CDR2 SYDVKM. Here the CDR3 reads CASSLNQETQYF. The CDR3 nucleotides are TGTGCCAGCAGTTTAAATCAAGAGACCCAGTACTTC.

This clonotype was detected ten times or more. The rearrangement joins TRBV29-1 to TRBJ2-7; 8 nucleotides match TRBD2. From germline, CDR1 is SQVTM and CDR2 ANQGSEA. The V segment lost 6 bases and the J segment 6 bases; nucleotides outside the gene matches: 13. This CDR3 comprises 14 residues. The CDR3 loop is CSVGTNAGTSEQYF. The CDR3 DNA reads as TGCAGCGTCGGGACGAACGCCGGGACTAGCGAGCAGTACTTC.

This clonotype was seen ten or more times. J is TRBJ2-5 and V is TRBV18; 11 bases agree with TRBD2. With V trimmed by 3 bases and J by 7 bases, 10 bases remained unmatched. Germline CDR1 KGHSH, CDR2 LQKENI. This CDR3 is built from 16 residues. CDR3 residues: CASSPGTSGRGGTQYF. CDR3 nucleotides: TGTGCCAGCTCACCTGGGACTAGCGGCCGAGGGGGGACCCAGTACTTC.

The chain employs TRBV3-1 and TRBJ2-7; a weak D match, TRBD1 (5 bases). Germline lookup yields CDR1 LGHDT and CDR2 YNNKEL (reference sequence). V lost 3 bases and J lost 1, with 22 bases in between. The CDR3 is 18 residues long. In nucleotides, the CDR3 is TGTGCCAGCAGCCAGCCCAGAGGAGATCAGGGTGGATCCTACGAGCAGTACTTC. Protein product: CASSQPRGDQGGSYEQYF.

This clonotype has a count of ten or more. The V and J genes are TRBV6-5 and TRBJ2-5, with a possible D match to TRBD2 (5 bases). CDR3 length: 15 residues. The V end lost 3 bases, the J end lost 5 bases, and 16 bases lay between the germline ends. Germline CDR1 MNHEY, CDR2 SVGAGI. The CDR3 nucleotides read TGTGCCAGCAGTTATCGGAGGAGCCTTGGGGAGACCCAGTACTTC. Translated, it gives CASSYRRSLGETQYF.

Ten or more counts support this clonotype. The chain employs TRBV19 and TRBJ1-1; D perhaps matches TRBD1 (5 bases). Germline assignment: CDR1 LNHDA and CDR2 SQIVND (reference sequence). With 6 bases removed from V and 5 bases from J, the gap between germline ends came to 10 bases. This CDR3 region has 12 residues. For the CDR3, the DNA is TGTGCCAGTAGGTATAGGGGAACTGAAGCTTTCTTT. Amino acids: CASRYRGTEAFF.

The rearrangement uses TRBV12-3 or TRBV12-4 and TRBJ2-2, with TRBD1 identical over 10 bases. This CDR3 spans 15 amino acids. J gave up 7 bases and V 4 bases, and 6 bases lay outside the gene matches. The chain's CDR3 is CASSSGQGGNGELFF. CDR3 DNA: TGTGCCAGCAGTTCAGGACAGGGGGGGAACGGGGAGCTGTTTTTT.

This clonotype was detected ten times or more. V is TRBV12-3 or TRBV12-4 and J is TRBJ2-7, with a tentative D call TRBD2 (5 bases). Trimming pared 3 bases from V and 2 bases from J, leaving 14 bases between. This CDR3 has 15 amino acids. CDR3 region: CASSFGRGATYEQYF. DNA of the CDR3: TGTGCCAGCAGTTTCGGTCGGGGAGCTACCTACGAGCAGTACTTC.

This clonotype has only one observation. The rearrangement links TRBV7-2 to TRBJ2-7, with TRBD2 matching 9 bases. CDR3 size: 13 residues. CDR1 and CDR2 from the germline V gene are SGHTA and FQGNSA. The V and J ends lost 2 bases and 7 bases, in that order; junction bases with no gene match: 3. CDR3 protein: CASSLLTSGEQYF. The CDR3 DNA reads TGTGCCAGCAGCTTACTAACTAGCGGGGAGCAGTACTTC.

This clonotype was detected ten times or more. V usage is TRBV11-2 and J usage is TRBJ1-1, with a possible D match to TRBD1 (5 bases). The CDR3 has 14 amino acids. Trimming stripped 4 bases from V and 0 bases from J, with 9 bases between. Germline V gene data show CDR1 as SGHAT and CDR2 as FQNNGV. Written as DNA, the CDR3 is TGTGCCAGCAGCTGGGGACTGGTGAACACTGAAGCTTTCTTT. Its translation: CASSWGLVNTEAFF.

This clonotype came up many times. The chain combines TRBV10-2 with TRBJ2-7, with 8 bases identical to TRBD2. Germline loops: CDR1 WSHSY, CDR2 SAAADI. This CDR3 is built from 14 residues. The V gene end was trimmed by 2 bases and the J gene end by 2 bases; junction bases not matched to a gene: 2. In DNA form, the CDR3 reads TGCGCCAGCAGTGAGGACGGGAGGGCCTACGAGCAGTACTTC. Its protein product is CASSEDGRAYEQYF.

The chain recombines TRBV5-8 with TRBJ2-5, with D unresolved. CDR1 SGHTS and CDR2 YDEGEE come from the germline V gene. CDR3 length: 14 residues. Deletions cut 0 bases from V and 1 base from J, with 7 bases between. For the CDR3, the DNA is TGTGCCAGCAGCTTGGAACGGACCCAAGAGACCCAGTACTTC. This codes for CASSLERTQETQYF.

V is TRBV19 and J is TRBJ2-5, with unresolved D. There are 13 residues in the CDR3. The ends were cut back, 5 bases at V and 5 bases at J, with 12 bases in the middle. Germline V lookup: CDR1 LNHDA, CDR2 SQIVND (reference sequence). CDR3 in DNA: TGTGCCAGTAGTGTGAACATACGGGAGACCCAGTACTTC. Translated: CASSVNIRETQYF.